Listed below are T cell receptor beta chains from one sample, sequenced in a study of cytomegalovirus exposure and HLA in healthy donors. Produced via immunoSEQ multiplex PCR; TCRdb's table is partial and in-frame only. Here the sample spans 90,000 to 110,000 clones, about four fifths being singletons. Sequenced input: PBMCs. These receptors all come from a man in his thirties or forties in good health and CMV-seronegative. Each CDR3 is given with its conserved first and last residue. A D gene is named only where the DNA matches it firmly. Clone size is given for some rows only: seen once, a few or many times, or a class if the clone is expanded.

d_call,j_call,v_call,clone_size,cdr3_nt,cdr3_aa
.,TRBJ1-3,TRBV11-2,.,TGTGCCAGCAGCTCGCCAGCTGGAAACACCATATATTTT,CASSSPAGNTIYF
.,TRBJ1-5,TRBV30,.,TGTGCCTGGAATTGGGGAGATCAGCCCCAGCATTTT,CAWNWGDQPQHF
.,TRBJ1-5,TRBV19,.,TGTGCCAGTAGTATTACTGGGGGCGGTCAGCCCCAGCATTTT,CASSITGGGQPQHF
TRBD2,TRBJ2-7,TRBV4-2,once,TGTGCCAGCAGCCAAGATAGGACACTAGCGGTCCTGCAGTACTTC,CASSQDRTLAVLQYF
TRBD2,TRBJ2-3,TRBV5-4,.,TGTGCCAGCAGCGTGGGACTAGCGCAGAGCACAGATACGCAGTATTTT,CASSVGLAQSTDTQYF
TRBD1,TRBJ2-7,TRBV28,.,TGTGCCAGCAGTTTCCAGCGGGTCTCGACAGGGGGGATTCCGCCAACCTACGAGCAGTACTTC,CASSFQRVSTGGIPPTYEQYF
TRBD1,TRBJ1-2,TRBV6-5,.,TGTGCCAGCAGTTACGGACAGGGTGGCTACACCTTC,CASSYGQGGYTF
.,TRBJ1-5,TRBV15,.,TGTGCCACCAGCGAACGACGGACTACTCCAGGGCAGCCCCAGCATTTT,CATSERRTTPGQPQHF
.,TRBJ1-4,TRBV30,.,TGTGCCTGGAGTGTGGGGGTTCGAACAGGGAATGAAAAACTGTTTTTT,CAWSVGVRTGNEKLFF
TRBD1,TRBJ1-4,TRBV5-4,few,TGTGCCAGCAGGAGGACAGGGCGTAATGAAAAACTGTTTTTT,CASRRTGRNEKLFF
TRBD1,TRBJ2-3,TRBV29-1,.,TGCAGCTCCCTGGGACAGTTGAATACGCAGTATTTT,CSSLGQLNTQYF
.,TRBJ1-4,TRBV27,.,TGTGCCAGCAGTTTAGAGGGGGGGAAACTGTTTTTT,CASSLEGGKLFF
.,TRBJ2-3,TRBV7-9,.,TGTGCCAGCAGCTTATTGAGAGGGACGCAGTATTTT,CASSLLRGTQYF
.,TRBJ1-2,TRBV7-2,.,TGTGCCAGCAGCTCCCTGACAGGCCCTTTAGGCTACACCTTC,CASSSLTGPLGYTF
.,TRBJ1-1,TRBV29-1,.,TGCAGCGTTGATTCCAACATGAACACTGAAGCTTTCTTT,CSVDSNMNTEAFF
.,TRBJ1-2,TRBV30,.,TGTGCCTGGAGGCGGCCAGGGAATAACTATGGCTACACCTTC,CAWRRPGNNYGYTF
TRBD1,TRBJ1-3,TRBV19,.,TGTGCCAGTAGCATCGGGACAGGGCTGAACACCATATATTTT,CASSIGTGLNTIYF
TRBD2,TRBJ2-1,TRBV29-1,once,TGCAGCTTAGCTAGCGGGGGGTACAATGAGCAGTTCTTC,CSLASGGYNEQFF
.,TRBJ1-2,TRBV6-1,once,TGTGCCAGCAGTGACGGGAGCTATGGCTACACCTTC,CASSDGSYGYTF
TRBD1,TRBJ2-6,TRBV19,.,TGTGCCAGTAGCATCGGACAGGCTGGGGCCAACGTCCTGACTTTC,CASSIGQAGANVLTF
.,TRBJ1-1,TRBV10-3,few,TGTGCCATCAGTGAGTCGGGCCAGGGATTTACTGAAGCTTTCTTT,CAISESGQGFTEAFF
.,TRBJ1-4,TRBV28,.,TGTGCCAGTAGTTCCGCGGAGACAGCCTGGAAACTGTTTTTT,CASSSAETAWKLFF
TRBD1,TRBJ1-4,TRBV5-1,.,TGCGCCAGCAGCCACGGACAGGGTAATGAAAAACTGTTTTTT,CASSHGQGNEKLFF
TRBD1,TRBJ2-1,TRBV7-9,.,TGTGCCAGCACTTATCAGGGGGCCAATGAGCAGTTCTTC,CASTYQGANEQFF
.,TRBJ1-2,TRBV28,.,TGTGCCAGCAGTTTACCGCAGGGTTATGGCTACACCTTC,CASSLPQGYGYTF
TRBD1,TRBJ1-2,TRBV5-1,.,TGCGCCAGCAGCATCCCCGGGACAGGGGTGATCACCTTC,CASSIPGTGVITF
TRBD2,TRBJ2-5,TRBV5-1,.,TGCGCCAGCAGCTTGCCGGGGCAGCGGGATATTCAAGAGACCCAGTACTTC,CASSLPGQRDIQETQYF
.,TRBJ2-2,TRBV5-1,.,TGCGCCAGCAGCTTCCGGGGAGGCGGGGAGCTGTTTTTT,CASSFRGGGELFF
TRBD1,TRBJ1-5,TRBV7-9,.,TGTGCCAGCAGCACCGGGACAGGGGTTCAGCCCCAGCATTTT,CASSTGTGVQPQHF
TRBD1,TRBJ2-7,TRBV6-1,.,TGTGCCAGCAGTGAAGCGCACAGGGGCCAACCCTCCTACGAGCAGTACTTC,CASSEAHRGQPSYEQYF
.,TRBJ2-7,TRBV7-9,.,TGTGCCAGCAGCGGGCGACAGCCCGCCTCCTACGAGCAGTACTTC,CASSGRQPASYEQYF
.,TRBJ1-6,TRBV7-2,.,TGTGCCAGCAGCATACAGGGTTCACCCCTCCACTTT,CASSIQGSPLHF
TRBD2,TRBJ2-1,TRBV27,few,TGTGCCAGCAGTTCGAAAGGGACTAGCATCGAGCAGTTCTTC,CASSSKGTSIEQFF
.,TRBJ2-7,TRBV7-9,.,TGTGCCAGCAGCTCACAGGGGACTCTCTACGAGCAGTACTTC,CASSSQGTLYEQYF
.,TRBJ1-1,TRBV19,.,TGTGCCAGTAGTATAGTATTCCCTACAGGAGACACTGAAGCTTTCTTT,CASSIVFPTGDTEAFF
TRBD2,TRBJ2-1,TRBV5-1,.,TGCGCCAGCAGCTTGGTCCTTAGCGGGGATGCCTACAATGAGCAGTTCTTC,CASSLVLSGDAYNEQFF
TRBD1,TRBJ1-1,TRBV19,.,TGTGCCAGTAGTATCCCGGGACAGGGGTTGACTGAAGCTTTCTTT,CASSIPGQGLTEAFF
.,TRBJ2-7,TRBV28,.,TGTGCCAGCCAGAGGGAGCGGTATGAGCAGTACTTC,CASQRERYEQYF
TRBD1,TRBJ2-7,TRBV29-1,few,TGCAGCGTTGGAGGACAGGGGAGCTCCTACGAGCAGTACTTC,CSVGGQGSSYEQYF
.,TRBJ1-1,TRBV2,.,TGTGCCAGCAGTGAATCCAGGGACACTGAAGCTTTCTTT,CASSESRDTEAFF
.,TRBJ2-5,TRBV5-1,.,TGCGCCAGCACCCTGGCGGGACAAGAGACCCAGTACTTC,CASTLAGQETQYF
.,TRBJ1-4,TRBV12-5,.,TGTGCTAGTGGTTTTAATATGGGGCATGAAAAACTGTTTTTT,CASGFNMGHEKLFF
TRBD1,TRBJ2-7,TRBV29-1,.,TGCAGCGTTGTCTGGCAGGGGGCTTACGAGCAGTACTTC,CSVVWQGAYEQYF
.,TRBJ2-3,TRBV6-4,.,TGTGCCAGCAGGCTGAACAGTCTACTCACAGATACGCAGTATTTT,CASRLNSLLTDTQYF
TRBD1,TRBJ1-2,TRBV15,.,TGTGCCACCAGCATATCCGGGACAGGGTTCGGCTACACCTTC,CATSISGTGFGYTF
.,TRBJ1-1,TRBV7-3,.,TGTGCCAGCAGCTTAACGTCTGGACCTAGCTACACTGAAGCTTTCTTT,CASSLTSGPSYTEAFF
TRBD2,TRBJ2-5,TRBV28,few,TGTGCCAGCAGTTTTTCTAGCGGGAGACAAGAGACCCAGTACTTC,CASSFSSGRQETQYF
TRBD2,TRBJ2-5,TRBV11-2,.,TGTGCCAGCAGCCATTCTAGCGGGGGGTGGCAAGAGACCCAGTACTTC,CASSHSSGGWQETQYF
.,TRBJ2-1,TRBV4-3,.,TGCGCCAGCAGCCAAGAGGGCCTCCCGGGGGATGAGCAGTTCTTC,CASSQEGLPGDEQFF
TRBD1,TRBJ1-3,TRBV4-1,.,TGCGCCAGCAGCCCAGAACCGACAGGGGCTGGAAACACCATATATTTT,CASSPEPTGAGNTIYF
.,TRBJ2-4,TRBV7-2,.,TGTGCCAGCAGCAGCCTCCCAGGGTCTCAGTACTTC,CASSSLPGSQYF
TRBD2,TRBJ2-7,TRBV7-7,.,TGTGCCAGCAGCCCACTCCCTCTGACTAGCGGGGGAGGGGGAGAGCAGTACTTC,CASSPLPLTSGGGGEQYF
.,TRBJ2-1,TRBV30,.,TGTGCCTGGACGATGGGGAGCTACAATGAGCAGTTCTTC,CAWTMGSYNEQFF
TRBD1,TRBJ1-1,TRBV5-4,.,TGTGCCAGCAGCCCCCGGACAGGGGTCGACACTGAAGCTTTCTTT,CASSPRTGVDTEAFF
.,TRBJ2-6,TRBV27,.,TGTGCCAGCAGTTTTGGCGGGGCCAACGTCCTGACTTTC,CASSFGGANVLTF
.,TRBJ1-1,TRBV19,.,TGTGCCAGTAGTATAGATCCCGGAGGTTTCGCTGAAGCTTTCTTT,CASSIDPGGFAEAFF
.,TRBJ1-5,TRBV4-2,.,TGTGCCAGCAGCCAGGAGGCCCCCTCTGGCCAGCCCCAGCATTTT,CASSQEAPSGQPQHF
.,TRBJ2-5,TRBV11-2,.,TGTGCCAGCAGCCGGGACTCGGGGGCCCAGTACTTC,CASSRDSGAQYF
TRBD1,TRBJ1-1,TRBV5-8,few,TGTGCCAGCAGCTTAGGGGACAGGGTATCTGAAGCTTTCTTT,CASSLGDRVSEAFF
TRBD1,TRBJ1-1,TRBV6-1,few,TGTGCCAGCAGTGACGACAGGGCGAACACTGAAGCTTTCTTT,CASSDDRANTEAFF